This T cell receptor (beta chain) is from a study of blood T cell repertoires in COVID-19. There are 15 residues in the CDR3. V was pared by 0 bases and J by 4 bases, with 12 bases between. Per germline, CDR1 LNHDA and CDR2 SQIVND (reference sequence). In terms of age and location, participants ranged from roughly 18 to 95 years and lived in around 22 US areas. Generated by immunoSEQ multiplex PCR, the TCRdb table keeps only in-frame clones and is missing some. This repertoire shows 270,000 or so clones, 70% to 90% found once; its top ten account for about 6.2%. What was sequenced was PBMCs or T cells enriched from blood (not recorded which). The chain uses TRBV19 and TRBJ1-1; weak D call: TRBD1 (5 bases). The origin of this receptor is a woman between 45 and 65 years old who had been exposed to COVID-19. The CDR3 here is CASSIDGRVTTEAFF. The CDR3 nucleotides read TGTGCCAGTAGTATAGATGGCAGGGTGACCACTGAAGCTTTCTTT.